A selection of T cell receptor beta chains follows, all from one sample in a study of vaccination and CD4 T cells after COVID-19. Using its own MiXCR run on the PCR reads, TCRdb lists one record per CDR3 protein. The repertoire holds about 7,200 distinct CDR3 sequences, roughly 40% seen once, with about two fifths in the top ten. The antigens for these receptors are not known. Material for sequencing was CD4+ T cells from blood, cultured in vitro. These receptors were collected from a human donor in good health. Each CDR3 is given with its conserved first and last residue. A D gene is named only where the DNA matches it firmly. Rows may omit the clone size; those that give it use once, few, many or a size class.

D: TRBD1
J: TRBJ1-2
V: TRBV5-4
length: 14
size: NA
CDR3: CASSSGQGPPGYTF
DNA: TGTGCCAGCAGCTCTGGACAGGGGCCCCCTGGCTACACCTTC

D: TRBD2
J: TRBJ2-7
V: TRBV2
length: 13
size: NA
CDR3: CATRTSGKNEQYF
DNA: TGTGCCACCCGGACTAGCGGGAAAAACGAGCAGTACTTC

D: TRBD1
J: TRBJ1-5
V: TRBV6-5
length: 15
size: few
CDR3: CASSYDRGTNQPQHF
DNA: TGTGCCAGCAGTTACGACAGGGGAACCAATCAGCCCCAGCATTTT

D: TRBD2
J: TRBJ2-1
V: TRBV20-1
length: 15
size: NA
CDR3: CSARPTSGITREQFF
DNA: TGCAGTGCTCGACCGACTAGCGGGATAACGCGTGAGCAGTTCTTC

D: TRBD1
J: TRBJ2-1
V: TRBV7-9
length: 17
size: few
CDR3: CASSSTRDRDRYNEQFF
DNA: TGTGCCAGCAGCTCGACACGGGACCGGGACAGATACAATGAGCAGTTCTTC

D: NA
J: TRBJ1-1
V: TRBV2
length: 14
size: NA
CDR3: CASQTGKRNTEAFF
DNA: TGTGCCAGCCAGACAGGTAAGAGGAACACTGAAGCTTTCTTT

D: NA
J: TRBJ1-5
V: TRBV28
length: 17
size: NA
CDR3: CASSLFSRGYSNQPQHF
DNA: TGTGCCAGCAGTTTATTCTCAAGGGGATATAGCAATCAGCCCCAGCATTTT

D: NA
J: TRBJ2-5
V: TRBV20-1
length: 14
size: few
CDR3: CSARDVSGGETQYF
DNA: TGCAGTGCTAGAGATGTAAGCGGTGGGGAGACCCAGTACTTC

D: NA
J: TRBJ1-2
V: TRBV6-2/TRBV6-3
length: 12
size: once
CDR3: CASSQWNYGYTF
DNA: TGTGCCAGCTCTCAGTGGAACTATGGCTACACCTTC

D: NA
J: TRBJ1-2
V: TRBV7-2
length: 12
size: NA
CDR3: CASSFHNGGYTF
DNA: TGTGCCAGCAGCTTCCACAACGGGGGCTACACCTTC

D: TRBD1
J: TRBJ2-5
V: TRBV19
length: 15
size: NA
CDR3: CASSIGTTGGETQYF
DNA: TGTGCCAGTAGTATAGGAACGACAGGGGGAGAGACCCAGTACTTC

D: NA
J: TRBJ1-5
V: TRBV30
length: 13
size: few
CDR3: CAWSWGPNQPQHF
DNA: TGTGCCTGGAGTTGGGGCCCAAATCAGCCCCAGCATTTT

D: NA
J: TRBJ2-5
V: TRBV27
length: 13
size: NA
CDR3: CASSLSSVGTQYF
DNA: TGTGCCAGCAGTTTATCGTCTGTGGGGACCCAGTACTTC

D: TRBD2
J: TRBJ2-3
V: TRBV6-1
length: 18
size: NA
CDR3: CASSFGTSGGRFTDTQYF
DNA: TGTGCCAGCAGCTTCGGGACTAGCGGGGGGCGGTTCACAGATACGCAGTATTTT

D: NA
J: TRBJ1-3
V: TRBV15
length: 14
size: NA
CDR3: CATREAISGNTIYF
DNA: TGTGCCACCCGCGAAGCAATCTCTGGAAACACCATATATTTT

D: NA
J: TRBJ1-2
V: TRBV4-1
length: 17
size: NA
CDR3: CASSQGLTRVRNYGYTF
DNA: TGCGCCAGCAGCCAAGGACTGACGAGGGTTAGGAACTATGGCTACACCTTC

D: TRBD1
J: TRBJ1-2
V: TRBV6-1
length: 13
size: NA
CDR3: CASTTGGRFGYTF
DNA: TGTGCCAGCACGACAGGGGGGCGGTTTGGCTACACCTTC

D: NA
J: TRBJ1-2
V: TRBV27
length: 14
size: NA
CDR3: CASSLFDGSYGYTF
DNA: TGTGCCAGCAGTTTGTTTGACGGGTCCTATGGCTACACCTTC

D: TRBD1
J: TRBJ2-1
V: TRBV6-6
length: 15
size: NA
CDR3: CASRTGGPTHNEQFF
DNA: TGTGCCAGCAGGACAGGGGGCCCCACACACAATGAGCAGTTCTTC

D: NA
J: TRBJ1-1
V: TRBV6-2/TRBV6-3
length: 14
size: few
CDR3: CASSYERGGTEAFF
DNA: TGTGCCAGCAGTTACGAAAGGGGTGGAACTGAAGCTTTCTTT

D: TRBD2
J: TRBJ2-5
V: TRBV5-4
length: 12
size: NA
CDR3: CASSLTGGTQYF
DNA: TGTGCCAGCAGCTTGACGGGAGGGACCCAGTACTTC

D: TRBD1
J: TRBJ2-2
V: TRBV5-4
length: 15
size: NA
CDR3: CASSLRDRFTGELFF
DNA: TGTGCCAGCAGCTTGAGGGACAGATTCACCGGGGAGCTGTTTTTT

D: NA
J: TRBJ2-3
V: TRBV30
length: 13
size: NA
CDR3: CAWSVLEADTQYF
DNA: TGTGCCTGGAGTGTACTAGAAGCAGATACGCAGTATTTT

D: NA
J: TRBJ1-1
V: TRBV25-1
length: 14
size: NA
CDR3: CASQGVGLNTEAFF
DNA: TGTGCCAGTCAAGGAGTCGGCCTGAACACTGAAGCTTTCTTT

D: TRBD2
J: TRBJ2-3
V: TRBV27
length: 18
size: few
CDR3: CASSLWVPAGDRRDTQYF
DNA: TGTGCCAGCAGTTTATGGGTACCAGCGGGGGACCGAAGGGATACGCAGTATTTT

D: NA
J: TRBJ1-1
V: TRBV7-2
length: 14
size: NA
CDR3: CASSQLQGNTEAFF
DNA: TGTGCCAGCAGCCAACTACAGGGCAACACTGAAGCTTTCTTT

D: NA
J: TRBJ1-1
V: TRBV7-2
length: 13
size: NA
CDR3: CASRKRGGSEAFF
DNA: TGTGCCAGCAGGAAACGGGGGGGTTCGGAAGCTTTCTTT

D: TRBD2
J: TRBJ2-7
V: TRBV20-1
length: 14
size: NA
CDR3: CSARGLAGDYEQYF
DNA: TGCAGTGCTAGAGGGCTAGCGGGTGACTACGAGCAGTACTTC

D: NA
J: TRBJ1-4
V: TRBV7-7
length: 15
size: NA
CDR3: CASSSSSGQSEKLFF
DNA: TGTGCCAGCAGCTCATCGTCAGGACAGAGTGAAAAACTGTTTTTT

D: TRBD1
J: TRBJ2-7
V: TRBV29-1
length: 12
size: NA
CDR3: CSVAYDRALQYF
DNA: TGCAGCGTTGCCTACGACAGGGCGCTACAGTACTTC

D: NA
J: TRBJ1-1
V: TRBV7-2
length: 13
size: few
CDR3: CASSSWGGTEAFF
DNA: TGTGCCAGCAGTTCCTGGGGGGGCACTGAAGCTTTCTTT

D: TRBD1
J: TRBJ2-2
V: TRBV27
length: 15
size: few
CDR3: CASSAYSDRPGELFF
DNA: TGTGCCAGCAGCGCTTATTCGGACAGGCCCGGGGAGCTGTTTTTT

D: TRBD1
J: TRBJ1-2
V: TRBV6-1
length: 16
size: few
CDR3: CASSRPGQENNYGYTF
DNA: TGTGCCAGCAGCCGCCCGGGACAGGAAAATAACTATGGCTACACCTTC

D: TRBD1
J: TRBJ1-2
V: TRBV15
length: 15
size: few
CDR3: CATSKTGGANYGYTF
DNA: TGTGCCACCAGCAAAACAGGGGGAGCTAACTATGGCTACACCTTC

D: TRBD2
J: TRBJ2-1
V: TRBV12-3/TRBV12-4
length: 12
size: once
CDR3: CASRGTSGGEFF
DNA: TGTGCCAGCAGGGGTACTAGCGGGGGTGAGTTCTTC